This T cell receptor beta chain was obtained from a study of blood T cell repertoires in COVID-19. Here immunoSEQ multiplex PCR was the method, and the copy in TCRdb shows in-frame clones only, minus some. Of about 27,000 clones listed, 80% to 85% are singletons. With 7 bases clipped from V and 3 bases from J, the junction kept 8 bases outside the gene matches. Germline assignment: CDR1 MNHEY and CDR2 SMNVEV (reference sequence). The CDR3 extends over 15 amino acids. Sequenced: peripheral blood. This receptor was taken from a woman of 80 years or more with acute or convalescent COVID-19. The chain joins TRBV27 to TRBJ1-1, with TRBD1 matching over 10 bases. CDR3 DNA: TGTGCCAGCATCATCCGGGACAGGGGTTACACTGAAGCTTTCTTT. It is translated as CASIIRDRGYTEAFF.